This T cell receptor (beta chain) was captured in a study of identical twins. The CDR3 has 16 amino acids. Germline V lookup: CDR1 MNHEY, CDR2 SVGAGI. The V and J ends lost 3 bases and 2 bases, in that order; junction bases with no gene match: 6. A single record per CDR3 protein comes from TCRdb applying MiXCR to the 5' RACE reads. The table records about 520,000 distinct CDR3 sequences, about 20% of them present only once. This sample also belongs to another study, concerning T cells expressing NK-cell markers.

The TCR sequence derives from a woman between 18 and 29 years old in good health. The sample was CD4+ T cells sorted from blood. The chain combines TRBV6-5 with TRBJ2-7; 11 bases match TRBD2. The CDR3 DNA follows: TGTGCCAGCAGTTATATGTTAGCGGGAGGGACCTACGAGCAGTACTTC. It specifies CASSYMLAGGTYEQYF.